The clone carrying this TCR beta chain appeared many times. Time point specified: newly diagnosed GD, antithyroid drugs for less than 3 months. Extracted PBMC RNA gave rise to the TCR library. The guidelines of the American Thyroid Association were the basis for diagnosing Graves' disease. Trimming stripped 2 bases from V and 1 base from J, with 11 bases between. Germline loops: CDR1 SGHAT, CDR2 FQNNGV. This CDR3 contains 15 residues. The sample belongs to a study of regulatory T cells in long-lasting Graves disease. Assembly of TCR beta libraries relied on iRepertoire HTBI primers together with Arm-PCR of CDR3 regions. Each CDR3 protein is one row after TCRdb ran MiXCR on the multiplex PCR reads. This sample has 350,000 to 400,000 distinct CDR3 sequences, with 16% found just once. The same sample was also used in a study of T cells in Graves' hyperthyroidism and ophthalmopathy. That paper adds: The patients, who ranged from 18 to 65 in age, presented with newly diagnosed hyperthyroidism lasting under 2 months. Most thyroid clonotypes expanded above 0.001 appeared in blood too. Ophthalmopathy was model-predicted a median around 6.7 months pre-onset.

This TCR was recovered from a woman between 18 and 30 years old with Graves disease. The sequencing used peripheral blood mononuclear cells (PBMCs), collected at new diagnosis, from a patient treated with antithyroid drugs. The V gene is TRBV11-2, the J gene TRBJ2-5, with D possibly matching TRBD2 (5 bases). CDR3 bases: TGTGCCAGCAGCTTAATGAGCGGCGGCCAAGAGACCCAGTACTTC. Protein product: CASSLMSGGQETQYF. The whole variable domain, filled in from reference TRBV11-2 and TRBJ2-5, reads EAGVAQSPRYKIIEKRQSVAFWCNPISGHATLYWYQQILGQGPKLLIQFQNNGVVDDSQLPKDRFSAERLKGVDSTLKIQPAKLEDSAVYLCASSLMSGGQETQYFGPGTRLLVL.